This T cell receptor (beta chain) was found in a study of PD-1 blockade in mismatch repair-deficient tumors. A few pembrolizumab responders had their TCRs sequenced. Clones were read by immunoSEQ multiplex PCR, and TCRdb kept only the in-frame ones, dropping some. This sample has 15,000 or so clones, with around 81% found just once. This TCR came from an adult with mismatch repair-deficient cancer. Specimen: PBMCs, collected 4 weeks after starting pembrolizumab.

The CDR3 is CATSREGGRDYEQYF. The CDR3 DNA follows: TGTGCCACCAGCAGAGAGGGGGGAAGGGACTACGAGCAGTACTTC. This sequence joins TRBV15 and TRBJ2-7, with a possible D match to TRBD2 (6 bases). The CDR3 sequence is 15 residues long. V lost 0 bases and J 3 bases, leaving 12 bases between the germline ends. The V gene's germline CDR1 is LNHNV and CDR2 YYDKDF (reference sequence).